This TCR beta chain was sequenced during a study of T-cell reconstitution after alpha-beta-depleted transplantation in children. Study-wide findings and caveats: The origin of alpha-beta T cells about two months after transplant was reportedly several hundred expanded graft clones. Several patients had high TCRbeta diversity at day 60; it came from surviving recipient T cells and thymic progenitors. At the one-year point after transplant, T-cell counts and TCRbeta diversity were found to come mostly from T cells that had been newly produced.

The CDR3 extends over 15 amino acids. Trimming removed 1 base at V and 4 bases at J, with 13 bases between. Germline-derived CDR1 and CDR2 are SGHAT and FQNNGV. This clonotype was found a few times. Its antigen remains unknown. Unique molecular identifiers were used to barcode this TCRbeta library. In TCRdb, the PCR reads were re-called with MiXCR into one record per CDR3 protein. Here the sample spans 600,000 to 700,000 distinct CDR3 sequences, around 12% being singletons. This specimen was PBMCs, taken before TCRalphabeta/CD19-depleted stem cell transplant. The sequence was obtained from a girl aged 2 to 9 with congenital amegakaryocytic thrombocytopenia, due to receive a stem cell transplant. This chain links TRBV11-2 with TRBJ1-2; no definite D call. DNA for the CDR3: TGTGCCAGCAGCTTAGGAGTGGGCGCGGGCTATGGCTACACCTTC. Protein: CASSLGVGAGYGYTF.